Shown below are 29 T cell receptor beta chains from a single sample sequenced in a study of beta chain features in type 1 diabetes (dated by TCRdb to the late 2010s). On the study overall, not on this receptor specifically: Type 1 diabetes patients showed a moderate but significant shortening of TCRB CDR3 length in all four CD4+ subsets.

Receptor amplification or capture employed the immunoSEQ multiplex PCR assay. The High Capacity cDNA Reverse Transcription Kit was used to reverse transcribe all of the isolated RNA, meaning that expressed TCRB transcripts were what got sequenced. The clones in this table, taken by TCRdb from immuneACCESS, are in-frame only. Not every clone is retained; where verified, under half of the shortfall comes from an unresolved V gene, and the cause of the rest is unknown. The sample contains some 27,000 clones, roughly two thirds of them found a single time. The ten top clones hold over 2% of the sample. Antigens for these TCRs are unknown. Sequenced: Tregs from blood. The cell subset or site label for this specimen denotes: regulatory CD4+ T cells. The receptors were sampled from a woman aged 25 to 39 with type 1 diabetes.

This chain connects TRBV29-1 to TRBJ1-5; D is possibly TRBD1 (6 bases). V was pared by 4 bases and J by 6 bases, with 19 bases between. CDR1 is SQVTM, CDR2 ANQGSEA, per germline. The length of the CDR3 is 15 residues. The CDR3 spells CSVGGGEGASQPQHF. In nucleotides, the CDR3 is TGCAGCGTTGGGGGGGGCGAAGGGGCAAGTCAGCCCCAGCATTTT.

The chain links TRBV10-3 to TRBJ2-1, with D possibly being TRBD2 (6 bases). Per the germline V gene, CDR1 is ENHRY and CDR2 is SYGVKD. The CDR3 covers 17 residues. Trimming left V 10 bases short and J 1 base short, with 23 bases between. The CDR3 DNA sequence: TGTGCCACCTCAGCGACCTACGGGGGTCCTTCCTACAATGAGCAGTTCTTC. Its protein is CATSATYGGPSYNEQFF.

The gene calls are TRBV10-2 and TRBJ1-1; 8 bases line up with TRBD1. V shed 8 bases, J shed 1 base, and the junction held 6 bases outside the gene matches. CDR1 and CDR2 (germline): WSHSY, SAAADI. This CDR3 contains 14 residues. The CDR3 reads CASGKQGENTEAFF. CDR3 DNA sequence: TGCGCCAGCGGAAAACAGGGGGAGAACACTGAAGCTTTCTTT.

The V and J genes are TRBV5-1 and TRBJ1-2; D gene uncertain. The CDR3 sequence is 13 residues long. The ends were cut back, 3 bases at V and 3 bases at J, with 9 bases in the middle. Germline loops: CDR1 SGHRS, CDR2 YFSETQ. CDR3 in DNA: TGCGCCAGCAGCTCCCGGAGGGACTATGGCTACACCTTC. This sequence encodes CASSSRRDYGYTF. The full variable domain, with the rest looked up from reference TRBV5-1 and TRBJ1-2, is KAGVTQTPRYLIKTRGQQVTLSCSPISGHRSVSWYQQTPGQGLQFLFEYFSETQRNKGNFPGRFSGRQFSNSRSEMNVSTLELGDSALYLCASSSRRDYGYTFGSGTRLTVV.

This clone was found a few times. The J gene is TRBJ1-1, the V gene TRBV7-9; D remains ambiguous. The germline CDR1 and CDR2 sequences are SEHNR and FQNEAQ (reference sequence). The V end lost 5 bases, the J end lost 1 base, and 11 bases lay between the germline ends. The CDR3 has 14 residues. Here the CDR3 DNA reads TGTGCCAGCAGCACGGGATTACAGAACACTGAAGCTTTCTTT. Its translation: CASSTGLQNTEAFF. Complete variable domain (other parts from reference TRBV7-9 and TRBJ1-1): DTGVSQNPRHKITKRGQNVTFRCDPISEHNRLYWYRQTLGQGPEFLTYFQNEAQLEKSRLLSDRFSAERPKGSFSTLEIQRTEQGDSAMYLCASSTGLQNTEAFFGQGTRLTVV.

The chain carries TRBV27 and TRBJ1-5, with D possibly being TRBD1 (5 bases). This CDR3 contains 15 residues. CDR1 MNHEY and CDR2 SMNVEV come from the germline V gene (reference sequence). Trimming removed 4 bases at V and 7 bases at J, with 17 bases between. As DNA, the CDR3 is TGTGCCAGCAGTTCGCGGGGGAAGGGTAGCCAGCCCCAGCATTTT. Protein: CASSSRGKGSQPQHF.

This clone was seen just once. The chain is built from TRBV18 and TRBJ2-6, with D maybe TRBD1 (5 bases). CDR3 length: 16 residues. With 0 bases removed from V and 2 bases from J, the gap between germline ends came to 8 bases. Germline-derived CDR1 and CDR2 are KGHSH and LQKENI. Here the CDR3 reads CASSPPPGTGANVLTF. The CDR3 DNA reads as TGTGCCAGCTCACCACCTCCAGGGACTGGGGCCAACGTCCTGACTTTC. Full variable domain (outside the CDR3, taken from reference TRBV18 and TRBJ2-6): NAGVMQNPRHLVRRRGQEARLRCSPMKGHSHVYWYRQLPEEGLKFMVYLQKENIIDESGMPKERFSAEFPKEGPSILRIQQVVRGDSAAYFCASSPPPGTGANVLTFGAGSRLTVL.

The chain links TRBV7-2 to TRBJ2-2; a weak D match, TRBD1 (5 bases). The germline gives CDR1 SGHTA, CDR2 FQGNSA. The V end lost 5 bases, the J end lost 6 bases, and 10 bases lay between the germline ends. The CDR3 has 13 residues. The CDR3 DNA reads as TGTGCCAGCAGCCCCCAAGGGGCCGGGGAGCTGTTTTTT. Encoded protein: CASSPQGAGELFF.

The genes are TRBV2 and TRBJ2-5; D is uncertain. Germline V gene sequence: CDR1 SNHLY, CDR2 FYNNEI. The CDR3 length is 12 residues. Trimming shortened V by 7 bases and J by 5 bases, and 11 bases separated the two germline ends. The CDR3 here is CASNRYEETQYF. CDR3 in DNA: TGTGCCAGCAATAGATATGAGGAGACCCAGTACTTC.

This chain joins TRBV30 and TRBJ2-1, with D perhaps TRBD1 (5 bases). The germline CDR1 and CDR2 sequences are GTSNPN and SVGIG (reference sequence). The length of the CDR3 is 15 residues. V dropped 2 bases and J dropped 7 bases, with 18 bases sitting between them. The CDR3 DNA sequence: TGTGCCTGGAGTATTTTTAGGGGTCTTGCGAATGAGCAGTTCTTC. Protein product: CAWSIFRGLANEQFF.

The chain joins TRBV19 to TRBJ1-5; TRBD1 matches 8 bases. This CDR3 comprises 12 residues. V lost 7 bases to trimming and J lost 8 bases; unmatched junction nucleotides: 4. CDR1 and CDR2 from the germline V gene are LNHDA and SQIVND (reference sequence). The CDR3 loop is CASTATGEPQHF. For the CDR3, the DNA is TGTGCCAGTACCGCGACAGGGGAGCCCCAGCATTTT.

This clone has only a few counts. The CDR3 nucleotides are TGTGCCAGCAGCTTACAGGGTAGCGGGAGTTATGAGCAGTTCTTC. The encoded protein is CASSLQGSGSYEQFF. This chain connects TRBV7-2 to TRBJ2-1; 9 bases fit TRBD2. The CDR3 contains 15 residues. Germline V lookup: CDR1 SGHTA, CDR2 FQGNSA. The trim removed 2 bases at V and 8 bases at J, leaving 7 bases unmatched.

There are a few counts of this clone. V usage is TRBV27 and J usage is TRBJ2-2, with 10 positions matching TRBD2. Germline lookup yields CDR1 MNHEY and CDR2 SMNVEV (reference sequence). This CDR3 is built from 17 residues. Trimming at V came to 3 bases and at J to 0 bases, leaving 4 bases not matched to a gene. The DNA for the CDR3 is TGTGCCAGCAGTTTGCCTAGCGGGAGAGCGAACACCGGGGAGCTGTTTTTT. Translated, it gives CASSLPSGRANTGELFF.

The chain employs TRBV19 and TRBJ1-5; D may be TRBD1 (5 bases). Trimming took off 3 bases at V and 1 base at J, with 10 bases between the two ends. CDR1 and CDR2 (germline): LNHDA, SQIVND (reference sequence). CDR3 length: 15 amino acids. The CDR3 sequence: CASSIKGASNQPQHF. CDR3 sequence (DNA): TGTGCCAGTAGTATTAAAGGGGCGAGCAATCAGCCCCAGCATTTT.

The J gene is TRBJ2-5, the V gene TRBV5-5; 9 bases agree with TRBD2. This CDR3 has 17 amino acids. The V gene end was trimmed by 4 bases and the J gene end by 5 bases; junction bases not matched to a gene: 15. Looked up from germline, CDR1 is SGHKS and CDR2 is YYEKEE (reference sequence). The DNA for the CDR3 is TGTGCCAGCAGCCCCGGCGGGCTAGCGGGACCAGGGGAGACCCAGTACTTC. This codes for CASSPGGLAGPGETQYF.

V gene TRBV19 combines with J gene TRBJ2-1; D is possibly TRBD1 (5 bases). This CDR3 region has 12 residues. Germline CDR1 is LNHDA and CDR2 is SQIVND (reference sequence). V was clipped by 5 bases and J by 7 bases, with 9 bases between them. CDR3 region: CASSDSVNEQFF. CDR3 nucleotide sequence: TGTGCCAGTAGTGACAGCGTAAATGAGCAGTTCTTC.

The chain combines TRBV18 with TRBJ2-7; 10 nucleotides align to TRBD2. Germline CDR1 reads KGHSH; CDR2 reads LQKENI. The CDR3 covers 15 residues. J was trimmed by 2 bases and V by 3 bases; bases with no gene match: 4. CDR3 sequence: CASSPGLAETYEQYF. CDR3 nucleotide sequence: TGTGCCAGCTCACCTGGACTAGCGGAAACCTACGAGCAGTACTTC.

This clone was seen more than once but under ten times. The chain combines TRBV5-1 with TRBJ2-1, with 7 bases matching TRBD2. CDR1 SGHRS and CDR2 YFSETQ come from the germline V gene. The V gene end was trimmed by 4 bases and the J gene end by 3 bases; junction bases not matched to a gene: 7. This CDR3 has 15 residues. The CDR3 here is CASSRGSVNYNEQFF. The CDR3 DNA is TGCGCCAGCAGCCGCGGGAGTGTTAACTACAATGAGCAGTTCTTC. Variable domain in full (rest from reference TRBV5-1 and TRBJ2-1): KAGVTQTPRYLIKTRGQQVTLSCSPISGHRSVSWYQQTPGQGLQFLFEYFSETQRNKGNFPGRFSGRQFSNSRSEMNVSTLELGDSALYLCASSRGSVNYNEQFFGPGTRLTVL.

The V and J genes are TRBV25-1 and TRBJ1-4; perhaps TRBD1 as D (5 bases). Germline assignment: CDR1 MGHDK and CDR2 SYGVNS. Between the trimmed V and J ends, which lost 7 bases and 8 bases, there was a span of 23 bases. The CDR3 is made up of 16 amino acids. CDR3 coding DNA: TGTGCCAGCACCACTCCGCCCGGCGGGGGGAAAGAAAAACTGTTTTTT. It codes for CASTTPPGGGKEKLFF.

The chain joins TRBV5-1 to TRBJ2-7, with TRBD1 matching 9 bases. The CDR3 loop spans 14 amino acids. CDR1 is SGHRS, CDR2 YFSETQ, per germline. Trimming cost V 1 base and J 8 bases; bases outside gene matches: 7. The CDR3 sequence is CASSLRGGQGKQYF. In DNA form, the CDR3 reads TGCGCCAGCAGCTTGAGAGGGGGACAGGGCAAGCAGTACTTC. Full variable domain (rest looked up from reference TRBV5-1 and TRBJ2-7): KAGVTQTPRYLIKTRGQQVTLSCSPISGHRSVSWYQQTPGQGLQFLFEYFSETQRNKGNFPGRFSGRQFSNSRSEMNVSTLELGDSALYLCASSLRGGQGKQYFGPGTRLTVT.

In this sample, this clone turned up a few times. The chain combines TRBV5-1 with TRBJ2-1, with D possibly TRBD1 on 5 matching bases. Between the trimmed V and J ends, which lost 0 bases and 6 bases, there was a span of 10 bases. This CDR3 is built from 14 residues. CDR1 and CDR2 from the germline V gene are SGHRS and YFSETQ. The DNA of the CDR3 is TGCGCCAGCAGCTTGGTCAGGGTCGGCAATGAGCAGTTCTTC. Translating it yields CASSLVRVGNEQFF.

Sample share makes this clone medium-sized. The chain employs TRBV28 and TRBJ1-5; D ambiguous. The length of the CDR3 is 12 residues. Per the germline V gene, CDR1 is MDHEN and CDR2 is SYDVKM. Trimming removed 9 bases from V and 5 bases from J, with 11 bases in between. The CDR3 sequence: CASTVSYQPQHF. The CDR3 DNA sequence: TGTGCCAGTACCGTGAGTTATCAGCCCCAGCATTTT. Together with reference TRBV28 and TRBJ1-5, the CDR3 gives the full variable domain: DVKVTQSSRYLVKRTGEKVFLECVQDMDHENMFWYRQDPGLGLRLIYFSYDVKMKEKGDIPEGYSVSREKKERFSLILESASTNQTSMYLCASTVSYQPQHFGDGTRLSIL.

The rearrangement joins TRBV6-5 to TRBJ2-2; 8 bases are shared with TRBD1. The trim removed 0 bases at V and 5 bases at J, leaving 5 bases unmatched. CDR1 MNHEY and CDR2 SVGAGI come from the germline V gene. The CDR3 is made up of 16 amino acids. Here the CDR3 DNA reads TGTGCCAGCAGTTACTCGGCAGGGGGCTTGACCGGGGAGCTGTTTTTT. Protein sequence: CASSYSAGGLTGELFF.

The V gene is TRBV7-9, the J gene TRBJ2-5, with D tentatively TRBD2 (6 bases). The CDR3 extends over 15 amino acids. The germline V gene encodes CDR1 SEHNR and CDR2 FQNEAQ (reference sequence). Trimming shortened V by 6 bases and J by 3 bases, and 17 bases separated the two germline ends. DNA for the CDR3: TGTGCCAGCAGTTACCTCTGGGGGACTGAAGAGACCCAGTACTTC. This translates into CASSYLWGTEETQYF.

The chain has TRBV4-2 and TRBJ2-1; 8 nucleotides match TRBD2. Germline V lookup: CDR1 LGHNA, CDR2 YNFKEQ. The CDR3 is 14 amino acids. V lost 0 bases and J lost 14; bases outside the gene matches: 9. CDR3 region: CASSQESYGRAKFF. DNA of the CDR3: TGTGCCAGCAGCCAAGAAAGTTACGGGAGGGCCAAGTTCTTC.

The chain employs TRBV6-6 and TRBJ1-1, with D perhaps matching TRBD1 (5 bases). The V and J ends lost 1 base and 3 bases respectively, with 9 bases between them. CDR1 is MNHNY and CDR2 is SVGAGI in the germline V gene (reference sequence). The CDR3 is 14 residues long. The chain's CDR3 is CASSYYGGDTEAFF. The CDR3 nucleotides read TGTGCCAGCAGTTACTACGGGGGGGACACTGAAGCTTTCTTT.

This clone showed up just a few times. The chain uses TRBV5-5 and TRBJ2-5, with a possible D match to TRBD1 (5 bases). The CDR3 has 15 residues. Germline lookup yields CDR1 SGHKS and CDR2 YYEKEE (reference sequence). The V gene lost 1 base and the J gene lost 5 bases, with 15 bases spanning the gap. The CDR3: CASSLSRASPETQYF. CDR3 bases: TGTGCCAGCAGCTTGAGCAGGGCGAGTCCGGAGACCCAGTACTTC.

With respect to this clone: A junction end diverges from the germline sequence, so it may reflect a read error. The V gene is TRBV28, the J gene TRBJ2-1; TRBD1 matches at 8 bases. Per the germline V gene, CDR1 is MDHEN and CDR2 is SYDVKM. This CDR3 is 16 amino acids long. The CDR3 bases are TGTGCCGGCAGTTTATGGGTGACAGGGGTCGACAATGAGCAGTTCTTC. Its protein product is CAGSLWVTGVDNEQFF.

V gene TRBV10-3 combines with J gene TRBJ2-5, with TRBD2 as a possible D gene (5 bases). The germline CDR1 and CDR2 sequences are ENHRY and SYGVKD. CDR3 length: 16 amino acids. V lost 4 bases, J lost 0 bases, and 15 bases lay in between. The CDR3 region has the DNA TGTGCCATCAGTGGTATCATGGAGGTGGACCAAGAGACCCAGTACTTC. It codes for CAISGIMEVDQETQYF.